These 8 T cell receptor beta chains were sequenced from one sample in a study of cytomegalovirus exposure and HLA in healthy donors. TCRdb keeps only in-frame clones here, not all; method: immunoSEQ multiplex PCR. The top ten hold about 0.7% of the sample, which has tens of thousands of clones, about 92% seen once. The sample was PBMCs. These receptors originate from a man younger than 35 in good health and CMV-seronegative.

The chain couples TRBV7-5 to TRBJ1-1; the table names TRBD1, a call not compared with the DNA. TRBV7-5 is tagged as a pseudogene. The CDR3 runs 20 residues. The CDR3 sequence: CARSLALPGQGAASGTEAFF. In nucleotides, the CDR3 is TGTGCCAGAAGCTTAGCCCTTCCGGGACAGGGGGCGGCGTCCGGCACTGAAGCTTTCTTT.

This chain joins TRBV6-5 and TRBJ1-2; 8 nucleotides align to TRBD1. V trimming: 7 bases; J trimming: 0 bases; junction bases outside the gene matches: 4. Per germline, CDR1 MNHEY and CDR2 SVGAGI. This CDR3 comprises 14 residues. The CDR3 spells CASIRQGSNYGYTF. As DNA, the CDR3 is TGTGCCAGCATCCGACAGGGGTCTAACTATGGCTACACCTTC.

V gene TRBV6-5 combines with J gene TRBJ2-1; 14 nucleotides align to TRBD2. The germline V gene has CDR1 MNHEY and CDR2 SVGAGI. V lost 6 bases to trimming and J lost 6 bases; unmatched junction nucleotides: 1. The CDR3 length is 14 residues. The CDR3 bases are TGTGCCAGCAGGGGACTAGCGGGAGCCAATGAGCAGTTCTTC. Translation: CASRGLAGANEQFF.

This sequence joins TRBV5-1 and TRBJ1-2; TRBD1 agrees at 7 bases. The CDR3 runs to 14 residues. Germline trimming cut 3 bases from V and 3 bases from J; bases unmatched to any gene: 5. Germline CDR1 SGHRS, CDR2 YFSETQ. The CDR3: CASSSTGDHYGYTF. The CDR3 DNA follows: TGCGCCAGCAGCTCTACAGGGGATCACTATGGCTACACCTTC. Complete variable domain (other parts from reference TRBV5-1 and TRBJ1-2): KAGVTQTPRYLIKTRGQQVTLSCSPISGHRSVSWYQQTPGQGLQFLFEYFSETQRNKGNFPGRFSGRQFSNSRSEMNVSTLELGDSALYLCASSSTGDHYGYTFGSGTRLTVV.

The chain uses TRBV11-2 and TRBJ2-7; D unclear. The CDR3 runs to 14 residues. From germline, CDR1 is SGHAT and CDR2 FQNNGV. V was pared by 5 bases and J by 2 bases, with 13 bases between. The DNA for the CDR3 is TGTGCCAGCAGCCGCCTGTACACACCCTACGAGCAGTACTTC. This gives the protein CASSRLYTPYEQYF.

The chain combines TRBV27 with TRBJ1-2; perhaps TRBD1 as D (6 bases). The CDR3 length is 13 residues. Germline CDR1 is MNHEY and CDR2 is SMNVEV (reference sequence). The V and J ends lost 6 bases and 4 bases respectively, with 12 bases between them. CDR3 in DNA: TGTGCCAGCAGGGAACAGGGTACCTATGGCTACACCTTC. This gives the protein CASREQGTYGYTF.

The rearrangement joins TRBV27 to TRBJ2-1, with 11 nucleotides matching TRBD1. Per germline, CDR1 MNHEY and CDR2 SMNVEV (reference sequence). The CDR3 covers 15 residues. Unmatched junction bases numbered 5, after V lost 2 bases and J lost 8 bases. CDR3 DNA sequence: TGTGCCAGCAGTTTACTTGGACAGGGGGCCTATGAGCAGTTCTTC. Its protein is CASSLLGQGAYEQFF.

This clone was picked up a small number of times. The CDR3 DNA is TGCGCCAGCAGCTTACAGGGGGCATTCTATCAGCCCCAGCATTTT. This translates into CASSLQGAFYQPQHF. The rearrangement joins TRBV5-1 to TRBJ1-5, with 9 bases aligning to TRBD1. V gave up 2 bases and J gave up 5 bases; unmatched junction bases: 5. The CDR3 loop spans 15 amino acids. CDR1 and CDR2 from the germline V gene are SGHRS and YFSETQ.